This TCR beta chain was retrieved from a study of blood T cells in healthy people across ages. Study-wide findings and caveats: A strong correlation was found between TCR beta diversity and the percentage of naive T cells.

Points on this clonotype: Its antigen is still unknown.

Combining a sample-barcoded 5' primer with a J-beta primer mix, a second PCR ran for about 7 to 11 cycles. In TCRdb, the 5' RACE reads were re-called with MiXCR into one record per CDR3 protein. The top ten hold 18% of the sample, which has some 1 million distinct CDR3 sequences, 45% seen once. At least 6 million PBMCs were isolated per sample. The CDR3 covers 13 residues. Germline values: CDR1 MNHEY, CDR2 SMNVEV (reference sequence). V was clipped by 7 bases and J by 5 bases, with 12 bases between them. This chain links TRBV27 with TRBJ2-1; D unresolved. The sequencing sample was made of blood. The clonotype originates from a woman in her fifties or sixties in good health. The CDR3: CASKRSGDNEQFF. Here the CDR3 DNA reads TGTGCCAGCAAAAGGTCAGGAGACAATGAGCAGTTCTTC.